The clone carrying this T cell receptor beta chain was seen only a few times. Its antigen is not identified. Constant-segment-primed 5'RACE gave TCR alpha and TCR beta cDNA libraries with sample barcodes and UMIs. TCRdb recomputed calls from the 5' RACE reads with MiXCR, one row per CDR3 protein. The sample consists of tens of thousands of distinct CDR3 sequences, 10% to 15% of them appearing once. CDR1 and CDR2 (germline): SQVTM, ANQGSEA. CDR3 length: 12 residues. V dropped 4 bases and J dropped 8; count of bases not matched to a gene: 4. The data were taken from a study of T-cell memory formation after mild COVID-19. Study-wide results and caveats: Pre-infection memory contained some responding clones, which suggested that cross-reactive memory had joined. Largely, contracting CD4+ clones fell within CM and EM, and contracting CD8+ clones within EMRA. Among clones contracting day 15 to 85, CD4/CD8 was balanced, whereas later expanders leaned CD4+.

V gene TRBV29-1 combines with J gene TRBJ2-1, with TRBD2 matching over 8 bases. The TCR originated in an adult woman who had mild COVID-19 (a few samples of this study predate the infection). Cell type and time point are not known. Sequencing used PBMCs or a T cell subset sorted from them (not recorded which). CDR3 DNA: TGCAGCGTTGCCCCGGGAGGGCATGAGCAGTTCTTC. It yields the protein CSVAPGGHEQFF.